Below, one TCR beta chain is given with its context. This entry is derived from a study of blood T cell repertoires in COVID-19. Study information: Sources were T cells, B-cell-depleted T cells, or PBMCs; the material itself was cDNA or gDNA.

TCRdb keeps only in-frame clones here, not all; method: immunoSEQ multiplex PCR. The repertoire includes approximately 100,000 clones, over 75% of them detected once, and roughly 13% sits in the top ten. Trimming pared 3 bases from V and 1 base from J, leaving 9 bases between. Germline V gene lookup returns CDR1 KGHSH and CDR2 LQKENI. There are 14 residues in the CDR3. Material: peripheral blood. This sequence joins TRBV18 and TRBJ1-1; tentative D call: TRBD1 (6 bases). This TCR was recovered from a human donor in a cohort sampled during active or convalescent COVID-19. The CDR3 spells CASSPQGPNTEAFF. Here the CDR3 DNA reads TGTGCCAGCTCACCCCAGGGGCCGAACACTGAAGCTTTCTTT.